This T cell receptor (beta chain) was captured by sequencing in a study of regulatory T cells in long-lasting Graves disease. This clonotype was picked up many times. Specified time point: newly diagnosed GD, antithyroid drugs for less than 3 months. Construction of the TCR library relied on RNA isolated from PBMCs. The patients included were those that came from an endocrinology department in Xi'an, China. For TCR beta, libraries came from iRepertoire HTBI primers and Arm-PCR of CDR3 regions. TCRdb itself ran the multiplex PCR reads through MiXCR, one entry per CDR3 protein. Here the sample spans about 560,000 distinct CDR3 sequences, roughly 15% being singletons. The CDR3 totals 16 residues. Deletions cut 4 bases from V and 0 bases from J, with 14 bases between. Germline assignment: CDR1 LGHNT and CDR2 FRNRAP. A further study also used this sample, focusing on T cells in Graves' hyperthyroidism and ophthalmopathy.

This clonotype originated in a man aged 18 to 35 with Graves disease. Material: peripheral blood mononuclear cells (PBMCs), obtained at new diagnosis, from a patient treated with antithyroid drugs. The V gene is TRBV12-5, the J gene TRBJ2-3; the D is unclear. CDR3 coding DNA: TGTGCTAGTGGTTCTCCTAGGGCAACTAGCACAGATACGCAGTATTTT. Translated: CASGSPRATSTDTQYF.